The 18 T cell receptor beta chains in this list originate from one sample, sequenced in a study of human T cells and chemical hapten exposure. The time point denotes: patch test 3, about 24 weeks after DPC sensitization. Treatment described: therapeutic diphenylcyclopropenone sensitization with weekly scalp DPC. In TCRdb, the RACE reads were re-called with MiXCR into one record per CDR3 protein. The sample has approximately 72,000 distinct CDR3 sequences, around 10% seen once. This material consisted of whole blood, taken in connection with sensitization to the hapten diphenylcyclopropenone (DPC). The source of these receptors is a woman aged 50 to 60 with alopecia areata. Some clones in this sample may be carry-over from other donors' samples.

This clonotype came up many times. The chain couples TRBV20-1 to TRBJ2-5, with 9 bases matching TRBD2. The CDR3 consists of 13 residues. V lost 6 bases and J lost 5; bases outside the gene matches: 7. Germline CDR1 and CDR2: DFQATT and SNEGSKA (reference sequence). The CDR3 region has the DNA TGCAGTGCCACGGGACTAGCATACGAGACCCAGTACTTC. This sequence encodes CSATGLAYETQYF.

In this sample, this clonotype turned up many times. The chain is built from TRBV7-2 and TRBJ2-6, with D hard to call. The CDR3 contains 15 residues. In germline, CDR1 is SGHTA, CDR2 FQGNSA. Trimming pared 0 bases from V and 1 base from J, leaving 4 bases between. This CDR3 reads CASSLAGSGANVLTF. CDR3 DNA: TGTGCCAGCAGCTTAGCGGGATCTGGGGCCAACGTCCTGACTTTC.

This chain connects TRBV6-2 or TRBV6-3 to TRBJ2-6; D is unclear. CDR1 is MNHEY and CDR2 is SVGEGT in the germline V gene. Trimming shortened V by 5 bases and J by 1 base, and 9 bases separated the two germline ends. CDR3 length equals 15 residues. In DNA, the CDR3 is TGTGCCAGCAGTAACGTGGAGTCTGGGGCCAACGTCCTGACTTTC. Translated: CASSNVESGANVLTF.

This clonotype came up many times. The V and J genes are TRBV2 and TRBJ2-1; D is perhaps TRBD1 (6 bases). The CDR3 loop spans 16 amino acids. Trimming removed 6 bases from V and 1 base from J, with 16 bases in between. CDR1 and CDR2 from the germline V gene are SNHLY and FYNNEI. CDR3 bases: TGTGCCAGCAGCGATCAATGGGGGCGGTCCTACAATGAGCAGTTCTTC. It is translated as CASSDQWGRSYNEQFF.

The V and J genes are TRBV25-1 and TRBJ2-1; no clear D. The length of the CDR3 is 14 residues. Germline V gene data show CDR1 as MGHDK and CDR2 as SYGVNS. The V end was cut by 7 bases, the J end by 0 bases, with 10 bases between. The CDR3 protein is CASTKGSSYNEQFF. The CDR3 nucleotides read TGTGCCAGCACGAAGGGTAGCTCCTACAATGAGCAGTTCTTC.

This clonotype was counted between two and nine times. The J gene is TRBJ2-1, the V gene TRBV7-8; 10 bases are a match to TRBD2. J gave up 14 bases and V 3 bases, and 13 bases lay outside the gene matches. The CDR3 extends over 15 amino acids. The V gene's germline CDR1 is SGHVS and CDR2 FQNEAQ. The CDR3 spells CASSFGAGGPPREFF. The CDR3 DNA reads as TGTGCCAGCAGCTTCGGAGCGGGGGGGCCACCGAGAGAGTTCTTC.

This clonotype was counted only a few times. The V gene is TRBV18, the J gene TRBJ2-3, with 11 bases matching TRBD2. The CDR3 sequence is 17 residues long. Unmatched junction bases numbered 12, after V lost 6 bases and J lost 4 bases. Germline CDR1 reads KGHSH; CDR2 reads LQKENI. The CDR3 protein is CASSPRTSGSLPDTQYF. Written as DNA, the CDR3 is TGTGCCAGCTCGCCCAGAACTAGCGGGAGTTTGCCAGATACGCAGTATTTT.

V is TRBV21-1 and J is TRBJ1-1; the table's D call, TRBD1, has no DNA check behind it. TRBV21-1 is described as a pseudogene. This CDR3 spans 18 amino acids. The CDR3 sequence is CASGSSYDRTAMNTEAFF. CDR3 nucleotide sequence: TGTGCCAGCGGTTCCTCTTATGACAGAACGGCGATGAACACTGAAGCTTTCTTT.

This clonotype was seen repeatedly, ten times or more. This rearrangement joins TRBV18 to TRBJ1-1, with D possibly TRBD1 on 6 matching bases. This CDR3 has 15 residues. Trimming stripped 0 bases from V and 4 bases from J, with 12 bases between. CDR1 is KGHSH, CDR2 LQKENI, per germline. CDR3 sequence: CASSPPNREGTEAFF. The CDR3 DNA is TGTGCCAGCTCACCACCGAACAGGGAGGGCACTGAAGCTTTCTTT.

This clonotype was recorded many times. One end of the junction does not line up with germline, which may come from a read error. The chain carries TRBV6-1 and TRBJ2-1; TRBD2 aligns across 10 bases. Germline lookup yields CDR1 MNHNS and CDR2 SASEGT. The CDR3 loop spans 16 amino acids. The CDR3 DNA reads as TGTGCCAGCAGTTCCTCTAGCGGGAGATCCTACAACGAGCAGTTCTTC. This codes for CASSSSSGRSYNEQFF.

This clonotype showed up many times. The gene calls are TRBV24-1 and TRBJ2-1, with D possibly called TRBD1 or TRBD2 (5 bases each). CDR1 is KGHDR and CDR2 is SFDVKD in the germline V gene. This CDR3 is 15 amino acids long. Trimming cost V 7 bases and J 9 bases, with 21 bases left between them. CDR3 in amino acids: CATRSTGALSREQFF. For the CDR3, the DNA is TGTGCCACCAGGTCGACCGGGGCCTTATCCCGTGAGCAGTTCTTC.

In its sample, this clonotype was seen a few times. CDR3 amino acids: CASSERAGFTNEKLFF. Written as DNA, the CDR3 is TGTGCCAGCAGCGAAAGGGCAGGGTTTACTAATGAAAAACTGTTTTTT. V is TRBV7-2 and J is TRBJ1-4; tentative D call: TRBD1 (5 bases). Germline loops: CDR1 SGHTA, CDR2 FQGNSA. The CDR3 is made up of 16 amino acids. Trimming stripped 5 bases from V and 2 bases from J, with 15 bases between.

This clonotype was detected many times. The CDR3 loop reads CASSQDLMDTQYF. The CDR3 DNA sequence: TGTGCCAGCAGCCAAGACCTTATGGATACGCAGTATTTT. V usage is TRBV14 and J usage is TRBJ2-3, with D uncertain. The CDR3 totals 13 residues. The germline V gene has CDR1 SGHDN and CDR2 FVKESK. V was shortened by 0 bases and J by 6 bases, with 7 bases between the two germline ends.

This clonotype appeared a few times. This rearrangement joins TRBV2 to TRBJ1-1; no clear D. The CDR3 is 14 amino acids. Germline assignment: CDR1 SNHLY and CDR2 FYNNEI. Trimming removed 1 base from V and 3 bases from J, with 9 bases in between. The CDR3 region has the DNA TGTGCCAGCAGTGAAGACATCACCTACACTGAAGCTTTCTTT. Its translation: CASSEDITYTEAFF.

This clonotype showed up just a few times. V usage is TRBV7-9 and J usage is TRBJ1-1; 12 bases agree with TRBD1. This CDR3 has 17 residues. V dropped 5 bases and J dropped 0; count of bases not matched to a gene: 7. Germline V gives CDR1 SEHNR, CDR2 FQNEAQ (reference sequence). CDR3 coding DNA: TGTGCCAGCAGCCATGGAGGGACAGGGGGCTTGAACACTGAAGCTTTCTTT. Translating it yields CASSHGGTGGLNTEAFF. Looking up the rest from reference TRBV7-9 and TRBJ1-1 gives the full variable domain: DTGVSQNPRHKITKRGQNVTFRCDPISEHNRLYWYRQTLGQGPEFLTYFQNEAQLEKSRLLSDRFSAERPKGSFSTLEIQRTEQGDSAMYLCASSHGGTGGLNTEAFFGQGTRLTVV.

The sample holds many counts of this clonotype. The V and J genes are TRBV28 and TRBJ1-1; D unresolved. Germline lookup yields CDR1 MDHEN and CDR2 SYDVKM. There are 17 residues in the CDR3. Trimming cost V 6 bases and J 0 bases, with 20 bases left between them. CDR3 coding DNA: TGTGCCAGCAGCACCGACGGATTTACTGAAATGAACACTGAAGCTTTCTTT. As protein: CASSTDGFTEMNTEAFF.

The table lists this clonotype with many counts. This chain connects TRBV14 to TRBJ1-1; the D gene is possibly TRBD1 (6 bases). CDR3 length equals 17 residues. With 3 bases removed from V and 3 bases from J, the gap between germline ends came to 20 bases. Germline CDR1 is SGHDN and CDR2 is FVKESK. CDR3 sequence (DNA): TGTGCCAGCAGCCAGCCCCCGACCGCCAGGGGCCACACTGAAGCTTTCTTT. Its translation is CASSQPPTARGHTEAFF.

The rearrangement links TRBV5-5 to TRBJ1-4; D gene ambiguous. Trimming shortened V by 4 bases and J by 7 bases, and 17 bases separated the two germline ends. Germline V CDR1 and CDR2: SGHKS, YYEKEE (reference sequence). The CDR3 length is 15 residues. Here the CDR3 reads CASSPTFGLGEKLFF. The CDR3, as DNA: TGTGCCAGCAGCCCTACTTTTGGACTGGGTGAAAAACTGTTTTTT.